A selection of T cell receptor beta chains follows, all from one sample in a study of OX40 agonist ivuxolimab in advanced cancers. Assay used: immunoSEQ multiplex PCR; TCRdb lists only in-frame clones, some missing. The sample consists of 80,000 to 100,000 clones, about nine tenths of them appearing once. The sample was CD4+ or CD8+ T cells sorted from blood, taken in a trial of the OX40 agonist ivuxolimab. The receptors come from an adult with an advanced solid tumor such as melanoma, head and neck, liver or kidney cancer. Both conserved end residues are part of each CDR3. A D gene is named only where the DNA matches it firmly. Size is omitted from some rows. Given values are once, few, many or a class for expanded clones.

V gene: TRBV25-1; D gene: TRBD1; J gene: TRBJ1-3; clone size: .; CDR3 DNA: TGTGCCAGCAGTGACAGGGGGCGAAGAAACACCATATATTTT; CDR3 protein: CASSDRGRRNTIYF
V gene: TRBV2; D gene: .; J gene: TRBJ1-2; clone size: .; CDR3 DNA: TGTGCCAGCAGACAGCTCCCCAGAGGCTACACCTTC; CDR3 protein: CASRQLPRGYTF
V gene: TRBV7-9; D gene: TRBD1; J gene: TRBJ2-3; clone size: .; CDR3 DNA: TGTGCCAGCAGCTTAGCACAGGGGGAGACAGATACGCAGTATTTT; CDR3 protein: CASSLAQGETDTQYF
V gene: TRBV7-9; D gene: .; J gene: TRBJ2-1; clone size: few; CDR3 DNA: TGTGCCAGCAGCTTAGGTGTTGACACCCCTAGCGATGAGCAGTTCTTC; CDR3 protein: CASSLGVDTPSDEQFF
V gene: TRBV2; D gene: .; J gene: TRBJ2-4; clone size: .; CDR3 DNA: TGTGCCAGCAGCAAAGAGGGAAGTATAGCCAAAAACATTCAGTACTTC; CDR3 protein: CASSKEGSIAKNIQYF
V gene: TRBV7-2; D gene: .; J gene: TRBJ2-7; clone size: few; CDR3 DNA: TGTGCCAGCAGCGGGACTTATCCCCCCTACGAGCAGTACTTC; CDR3 protein: CASSGTYPPYEQYF
V gene: TRBV9; D gene: TRBD2; J gene: TRBJ2-3; clone size: .; CDR3 DNA: TGTGCCAGCAGCCCCCCGCTAAGCCCGGACTGGCGGGAGTCGGATACGCAGTATTTT; CDR3 protein: CASSPPLSPDWRESDTQYF
V gene: TRBV5-1; D gene: .; J gene: TRBJ1-2; clone size: .; CDR3 DNA: TGCGCCAGCAGCTTGGAGGCGGGTGTTGCTGGCTACACCTTC; CDR3 protein: CASSLEAGVAGYTF
V gene: TRBV9; D gene: .; J gene: TRBJ1-2; clone size: .; CDR3 DNA: TGTGCCAGCAGCGTAGAAGGGAACAACTATGGCTACACCTTC; CDR3 protein: CASSVEGNNYGYTF
V gene: TRBV2; D gene: .; J gene: TRBJ2-3; clone size: .; CDR3 DNA: TGTGCCAGCAGTGGCAGGGGTCCGACAGATACGCAGTATTTT; CDR3 protein: CASSGRGPTDTQYF
V gene: TRBV5-6; D gene: TRBD1; J gene: TRBJ1-2; clone size: .; CDR3 DNA: TGTGCCAGCAGCTTGGTAGGGACAGGGATAGGAGCGGGCTACACCTTC; CDR3 protein: CASSLVGTGIGAGYTF